Below, one T cell receptor (beta chain) is given with its context. Its specificity is unknown. This sample was taken from a study of T cells after yellow fever vaccination. About the research overall: Preparation of the low-cell-number fractions used SMART-Seq v4 Ultra Low Input.

The CDR3 spans 15 residues. CDR1 and CDR2 from the germline V gene are SGHRS and YFSETQ. Deletions cut 6 bases from V and 3 bases from J, with 15 bases between. Findings and caveats of the study: Most primary-vaccination clones reappeared after the booster (about 97% CD4, 75% to 90% CD8).

The 5'RACE template-switching step produced TCR cDNA and added a universal primer site and UMIs. TCRdb independently ran MiXCR on the 5' RACE reads; one entry per CDR3 protein. Of around 530,000 distinct CDR3 sequences in the sample, about a sixth are singletons; the top ten hold around 16%. This sequence was found in a man younger than 35 who received the YFV17D yellow fever vaccine. Sequencing was performed on PBMCs, taken roughly 5 days after the first yellow fever vaccination. V gene TRBV5-1 combines with J gene TRBJ1-4, with D hard to call. The CDR3 region has the DNA TGCGCCAGCACACCGGAGGGATGGGCTAATGAAAAACTGTTTTTT. This gives the protein CASTPEGWANEKLFF.